Presented here are 27 T cell receptor beta chains from one specimen sequenced in a study of monozygotic twins with inflammatory bowel disease. One entry per CDR3 protein, without DNA, is what TCRdb gives after re-calling the 5' RACE reads. The sample totals roughly 320,000 distinct CDR3 sequences. The source material was blood. The source of these receptors is a human donor with ulcerative colitis or Crohn's disease, or a healthy co-twin of an affected twin (not recorded which).

The rearrangement joins TRBV4-3 to TRBJ1-1; no DNA is available, so the TRBD1 call from TCRdb remains unchecked. This CDR3 contains 15 residues. The germline V gene encodes CDR1 LGHNA and CDR2 YSLEER. CDR3 protein: CASSQLGQGEPEAFF.

The rearrangement links TRBV5-1 to TRBJ2-1; TCRdb returns TRBD1, unconfirmable since there is no DNA. This CDR3 contains 16 residues. The V gene's germline CDR1 is SGHRS and CDR2 YFSETQ. CDR3 loop: CASSSQGARSYNEQFF.

V usage is TRBV5-4 and J usage is TRBJ2-2; lacking DNA, the TRBD1 call made by TCRdb goes unchecked. Per the germline V gene, CDR1 is SGHNT and CDR2 is YYREEE (reference sequence). CDR3 size: 15 residues. CDR3 region: CASSSTQGNTGELFF.

V usage is TRBV7-2 and J usage is TRBJ2-7. The CDR3 spans 12 residues. Germline CDR1 SGHTA, CDR2 FQGNSA. The CDR3 reads CASSLGWGEQYF. Full variable domain (outside the CDR3, taken from reference TRBV7-2 and TRBJ2-7): GAGVSQSPSNKVTEKGKDVELRCDPISGHTALYWYRQSLGQGLEFLIYFQGNSAPDKSGLPSDRFSAERTGGSVSTLTIQRTQQEDSAVYLCASSLGWGEQYFGPGTRLTVT.

The rearrangement joins TRBV10-3 to TRBJ2-3; TCRdb names TRBD1, which stays unverified in the absence of DNA. CDR1 ENHRY and CDR2 SYGVKD come from the germline V gene. The CDR3 has 16 residues. The CDR3 reads CAISDMAGDFTDTQYF.

The gene calls are TRBV19 and TRBJ1-4; the TRBD1 assignment by TCRdb is unverifiable without DNA. The CDR3 totals 14 residues. Germline V CDR1 and CDR2: LNHDA, SQIVND (reference sequence). The CDR3 region is CATNLPGINEKLFF.

This rearrangement joins TRBV4-3 to TRBJ1-2; the D call from TCRdb, TRBD1, cannot be confirmed without DNA. CDR1 is LGHNA and CDR2 is YSLEER in the germline V gene. The CDR3 consists of 15 residues. The CDR3: CASSQEPSPDYGYTF.

The chain links TRBV20-1 to TRBJ1-3. Germline V gene sequence: CDR1 DFQATT, CDR2 SNEGSKA (reference sequence). CDR3 length: 15 residues. CDR3 protein: CSARDPGRFRNTIYF.

The rearrangement uses TRBV12-3 or TRBV12-4 and TRBJ2-1; TCRdb reports TRBD2, a call that lacks DNA to check it against. CDR3 length: 16 amino acids. The CDR3 protein is CASSLSPSISYNEQFF.

The genes are TRBV28 and TRBJ2-5. The CDR3 contains 13 residues. Germline V CDR1 and CDR2: MDHEN, SYDVKM. Here the CDR3 reads CASSLISMETQYF.

CDR3 in amino acids: CASSQETSGQETQYF. The genes are TRBV23-1 and TRBJ2-5; TCRdb outputs TRBD2, but without DNA this stays unchecked. TRBV23-1 qualifies as an ORF whose function is uncertain. The CDR3 totals 15 residues.

The rearrangement uses TRBV5-1 and TRBJ1-1. Germline V gives CDR1 SGHRS, CDR2 YFSETQ. The CDR3 sequence is 15 residues long. The CDR3: CASSLRSGMNTEAFF.

The V gene is TRBV30, the J gene TRBJ2-2; TCRdb reports TRBD1, a call that lacks DNA to check it against. The germline V gene has CDR1 GTSNPN and CDR2 SVGIG (reference sequence). The CDR3 sequence is 15 residues long. CDR3 region: CAWSAGTGGIGELFF.

The chain combines TRBV5-1 with TRBJ1-1; no DNA is available, so the TRBD1 call from TCRdb remains unchecked. This CDR3 has 16 amino acids. Germline CDR1 reads SGHRS; CDR2 reads YFSETQ. This chain's CDR3 is CASRTSGGVRNTEAFF.

The chain couples TRBV6-1 to TRBJ2-1; the D call of TRBD2 rests on TCRdb alone, since no DNA is present to check it. In germline, CDR1 is MNHNS, CDR2 SASEGT. This CDR3 has 15 residues. The CDR3 spells CASSQPGLAGGRQFF.

The rearrangement joins TRBV20-1 to TRBJ1-1; TCRdb calls TRBD1, which cannot be checked without DNA. Germline-derived CDR1 and CDR2 are DFQATT and SNEGSKA (reference sequence). There are 15 residues in the CDR3. The CDR3 here is CSASNGGRGNTEAFF.

The CDR3 protein is CASRPGSDRGNEQFF. The chain joins TRBV5-1 to TRBJ2-1; TCRdb names TRBD1, which stays unverified in the absence of DNA. This CDR3 is 15 amino acids long. Germline V CDR1 and CDR2: SGHRS, YFSETQ.

The chain carries TRBV5-6 and TRBJ2-7. This CDR3 contains 13 residues. Germline V gives CDR1 SGHDT, CDR2 YYEEEE. CDR3 sequence: CASSLRARYEQYF.

V gene TRBV24-1 combines with J gene TRBJ2-5; lacking DNA, the TRBD1 call made by TCRdb goes unchecked. There are 15 residues in the CDR3. Germline CDR1 KGHDR, CDR2 SFDVKD. The CDR3: CATSDRGTGGETQYF.

The chain joins TRBV2 to TRBJ2-6. Germline V lookup: CDR1 SNHLY, CDR2 FYNNEI. The length of the CDR3 is 15 residues. CDR3 sequence reads: CASSEWSTEANVLTF.

The rearrangement uses TRBV18 and TRBJ2-7; no DNA is available, so the TRBD2 call from TCRdb remains unchecked. This CDR3 is 14 amino acids long. Per the germline V gene, CDR1 is KGHSH and CDR2 is LQKENI. The CDR3 sequence: CASSPPSGYYEQYF.

This chain joins TRBV7-6 and TRBJ2-7; TCRdb calls TRBD1, which cannot be checked without DNA. Germline V gives CDR1 SGHVS, CDR2 FNYEAQ. CDR3 size: 14 residues. The CDR3 loop is CASSLSVVPFEQYF.

The chain carries TRBV28 and TRBJ2-7; checking the TCRdb D call of TRBD1 is not possible without DNA. CDR3 length equals 16 residues. Per the germline V gene, CDR1 is MDHEN and CDR2 is SYDVKM. Here the CDR3 reads CASSSRIGTGAKEQYF.

The CDR3 loop is CASSVNEKLFF. The chain links TRBV28 to TRBJ1-4. Germline V gene lookup returns CDR1 MDHEN and CDR2 SYDVKM. This CDR3 has 11 amino acids.

V and J are TRBV5-1 and TRBJ2-1; the D call from TCRdb, TRBD2, cannot be confirmed without DNA. The CDR3 covers 17 residues. Germline V CDR1 and CDR2: SGHRS, YFSETQ. CDR3 residues: CASSNGLAGGGYYEQFF.

The gene calls are TRBV27 and TRBJ2-7; TCRdb outputs TRBD1, but without DNA this stays unchecked. Germline V gene sequence: CDR1 MNHEY, CDR2 SMNVEV (reference sequence). The CDR3 is 14 amino acids. CDR3 region: CASSLAQGGYEQYF.

This chain's CDR3 is CASSLRTGGAGELFF. The chain combines TRBV7-3 with TRBJ2-2; TCRdb names TRBD1, which stays unverified in the absence of DNA. From germline, CDR1 is SGHTA and CDR2 FQGTGA. The CDR3 sequence is 15 residues long.